One sample yielded the 13 T cell receptor beta chains listed below, sequenced in a study of identical twins. One entry per CDR3 protein results from TCRdb running MiXCR on the 5' RACE reads. The table has 1.5 million to 2 million distinct CDR3 sequences, 32% seen once. The sequenced material came from cord blood. The receptors originated from a newborn girl in good health.

This clonotype has more than one count but fewer than ten. V is TRBV20-1 and J is TRBJ1-1; 7 bases are shared with TRBD1. V lost 2 bases to trimming and J lost 4 bases; unmatched junction nucleotides: 7. The CDR3 has 14 amino acids. Germline loops: CDR1 DFQATT, CDR2 SNEGSKA (reference sequence). The CDR3 sequence is CSARRQGWVTEAFF. CDR3 in DNA: TGCAGTGCTAGAAGACAGGGATGGGTCACTGAAGCTTTCTTT.

Only a few counts were recorded for this clonotype. The CDR3 DNA reads TGTGCCAGCAGCCAAGTCGAGACTAGAGGAGAGACCCAGTACTTC. Translating it yields CASSQVETRGETQYF. This chain uses TRBV3-1 with TRBJ2-5; tentatively, D is TRBD2 (6 bases). Looked up from germline, CDR1 is LGHDT and CDR2 is YNNKEL (reference sequence). Trimming stripped 1 base from V and 4 bases from J, with 13 bases between. This CDR3 has 15 amino acids.

For this clonotype: A read error may be the cause here, since a much bigger clone is one base away. The chain employs TRBV7-2 and TRBJ2-1, with D possibly matching TRBD1 (6 bases). The DNA end is more similar to TRBJ2-7, so the J call may be wrong. The CDR3 has 15 amino acids. CDR1 and CDR2 (germline): SGHTA, FQGNSA. The CDR3 coding sequence is TGTGCCAGCAGGTCCACAGGGAGCTCCTACAATGAGCAGTACTTC. Translation: CASRSTGSSYNEQYF.

CDR3 in amino acids: CASRVRLAGDRTDTQYF. The CDR3 DNA reads TGTGCCAGCAGAGTGAGACTAGCGGGGGACCGCACAGATACGCAGTATTTT. The chain employs TRBV7-2 and TRBJ2-3; 12 bases agree with TRBD2. Trimming at V came to 6 bases and at J to 1 base, leaving 8 bases not matched to a gene. In germline, CDR1 is SGHTA, CDR2 FQGNSA. The CDR3 consists of 17 residues.

At least ten counts were recorded for this clonotype. The chain carries TRBV20-1 and TRBJ2-5; the match to TRBD2 covers 8 bases. The CDR3 is 13 amino acids. CDR1 and CDR2 from the germline V gene are DFQATT and SNEGSKA (reference sequence). After removal of 1 base from V and 2 bases from J, the junction contained 0 bases not matched to a gene. The CDR3 nucleotides are TGCAGTGCTAGAGGACTAGCGCAAGAGACCCAGTACTTC. Translation gives CSARGLAQETQYF.

This clonotype was observed a few times. The rearrangement links TRBV5-5 to TRBJ1-5; D is unresolved. The CDR3 runs to 14 residues. The germline V and J ends were trimmed by 6 bases and 7 bases, with 17 bases remaining between them. Germline V CDR1 and CDR2: SGHKS, YYEKEE (reference sequence). The DNA for the CDR3 is TGTGCCAGCACCTGTAGGCAGAATAACCAGCCCCAGCATTTT. This encodes CASTCRQNNQPQHF.

The chain combines TRBV28 with TRBJ2-1; unclear D gene. The CDR3 is 18 residues long. Germline CDR1 MDHEN, CDR2 SYDVKM. With 7 bases removed from V and 2 bases from J, the gap between germline ends came to 24 bases. The CDR3 bases are TGTGCCAGCACCGTTTCCCTCAGGATAGTCAGGACCTACAATGAGCAGTTCTTC. It yields the protein CASTVSLRIVRTYNEQFF.

This chain uses TRBV7-2 with TRBJ2-3; no firm D call. Trimming cost V 5 bases and J 2 bases, with 17 bases left between them. CDR1 SGHTA and CDR2 FQGNSA come from the germline V gene. This CDR3 is built from 16 residues. CDR3 nucleotides: TGTGCCAGCAGCCCTTCGACGGCCCAACCCACAGATACGCAGTATTTT. This sequence encodes CASSPSTAQPTDTQYF.

The rearrangement links TRBV4-1 to TRBJ2-7; the D call may be TRBD1 or TRBD2 (5 bases each). Germline assignment: CDR1 MGHRA and CDR2 YSYEKL. The CDR3 runs to 17 residues. With 1 base removed from V and 3 bases from J, the gap between germline ends came to 19 bases. In DNA, the CDR3 is TGCGCCAGCAGCCAAGGCCTCCTCGGGACCATTGTCTACGAGCAGTACTTC. It encodes CASSQGLLGTIVYEQYF.

V and J are TRBV20-1 and TRBJ2-5; TRBD2 matches 8 bases. Matching the DNA end better, TRBJ2-7 makes the J call doubtful. The CDR3 contains 16 residues. Germline V lookup: CDR1 DFQATT, CDR2 SNEGSKA (reference sequence). CDR3: CSAREASGQPGNEQYF. The CDR3, as DNA: TGCAGTGCTAGAGAGGCTAGCGGGCAACCTGGGAACGAGCAGTACTTC.

The CDR3 is CASSLRGQGANYGYTF. DNA of the CDR3: TGTGCCAGCAGTTTACGGGGACAGGGGGCTAACTATGGCTACACCTTC. The rearrangement uses TRBV12-3 or TRBV12-4 and TRBJ1-2; 11 bases match TRBD1. The CDR3 has 16 residues. The J segment lost 0 bases and the V segment lost 2 bases, leaving 2 bases of the junction unmatched.

V usage is TRBV6-6 and J usage is TRBJ1-4; no definite D call. The CDR3 length is 17 residues. V lost 4 bases to trimming and J lost 2 bases, with 17 bases between them. Germline V gene lookup returns CDR1 MNHNY and CDR2 SVGAGI (reference sequence). In DNA form, the CDR3 reads TGTGCCAGCAGTTGGCTGCCCGATTTGCAGACTAATGAAAAACTGTTTTTT. Translated: CASSWLPDLQTNEKLFF.

The V call is TRBV9, the J call TRBJ2-1; D is possibly TRBD2 (6 bases). V lost 0 bases, J lost 3 bases, and 19 bases lay in between. The CDR3 loop spans 18 amino acids. Looked up from germline, CDR1 is SGDLS and CDR2 is YYNGEE. CDR3 nucleotide sequence: TGTGCCAGCAGCGTAGCGTTCGGGTTAGCGGCCAACTACAATGAGCAGTTCTTC. Translating it yields CASSVAFGLAANYNEQFF.